The 29 T cell receptor beta chains given below trace back to one sample, sequenced in a study of T cell responses to AZD1222 COVID-19 vaccine. TCRdb's copy holds only in-frame clones and misses some; the assay was immunoSEQ multiplex PCR. The sample lists approximately 200,000 clones; around nine tenths were seen once. The sample consisted of peripheral blood, taken on day 0 of AZD1222 vaccination. These receptors all stem from an adult in good health.

This chain connects TRBV5-1 to TRBJ1-1, with D uncertain. The CDR3 runs to 11 residues. V was shortened by 5 bases and J by 2 bases, with 4 bases between the two germline ends. Germline lookup yields CDR1 SGHRS and CDR2 YFSETQ. CDR3 sequence (DNA): TGCGCCAGCAGTTCCAACACTGAAGCTTTCTTT. This translates into CASSSNTEAFF.

The rearrangement uses TRBV7-6 and TRBJ2-3, with 7 bases identical to TRBD1. The CDR3 has 18 amino acids. CDR1 and CDR2 from the germline V gene are SGHVS and FNYEAQ. J lost 4 bases, V lost 2 bases, and 15 bases had no gene match. The CDR3 DNA reads as TGTGCCAGCAGCTTAATCAATACGGGACAGCTCCTCCCAGATACGCAGTATTTT. The encoded protein is CASSLINTGQLLPDTQYF.

The CDR3 nucleotides are TGTGCCAGCAGTTTTACGGGCGGGGGGTTCTTC. It specifies CASSFTGGGFF. The chain couples TRBV28 to TRBJ2-1; 7 nucleotides agree with TRBD2. After removal of 3 bases from V and 15 bases from J, the junction contained 5 bases not matched to a gene. CDR1 and CDR2 from the germline V gene are MDHEN and SYDVKM. The length of the CDR3 is 11 residues.

The rearrangement joins TRBV30 to TRBJ2-1; 9 positions agree with TRBD1. The CDR3 is made up of 13 amino acids. Germline V gene lookup returns CDR1 GTSNPN and CDR2 SVGIG (reference sequence). J lost 5 bases, V lost 6 bases, and 5 bases had no gene match. CDR3 nucleotides: TGTGCCTGCGGACAGGGGTTTGACAATGAGCAGTTCTTC. This encodes CACGQGFDNEQFF.

V usage is TRBV2 and J usage is TRBJ2-1, with D perhaps matching TRBD1 (5 bases). Germline-derived CDR1 and CDR2 are SNHLY and FYNNEI. CDR3 size: 14 residues. V lost 8 bases and J lost 4, with 15 bases in between. The CDR3 is CASHLQVRYNEQFF. The CDR3 DNA reads as TGTGCCAGCCATCTACAGGTCCGATACAATGAGCAGTTCTTC. The variable domain in full, completed from reference TRBV2 and TRBJ2-1, reads EPEVTQTPSHQVTQMGQEVILRCVPISNHLYFYWYRQILGQKVEFLVSFYNNEISEKSEIFDDQFSVERPDGSNFTLKIRSTKLEDSAMYFCASHLQVRYNEQFFGPGTRLTVL.

The chain has TRBV7-7 and TRBJ1-1, with TRBD1 as a possible D gene (5 bases). The CDR3 length is 13 residues. V lost 5 bases, J lost 1 base, and 8 bases lay in between. Germline CDR1 SSHAT, CDR2 FNYEAQ (reference sequence). This CDR3 reads CASSIDRNTEAFF. DNA of the CDR3: TGTGCCAGCAGCATTGACAGGAACACTGAAGCTTTCTTT.

The sample holds one count of this clone. The rearrangement links TRBV5-1 to TRBJ2-7; TRBD2 matches 7 bases. The CDR3 runs 16 residues. The ends lost 5 bases at V and 6 bases at J; junction bases unmatched: 17. Germline-derived CDR1 and CDR2 are SGHRS and YFSETQ. The chain's CDR3 is CASSPLGGTSAREQYF. The CDR3 nucleotides read TGCGCCAGCAGTCCGCTGGGAGGGACCTCGGCCCGCGAGCAGTACTTC.

The genes are TRBV7-2 and TRBJ1-4, with a weak D call TRBD1 (5 bases). Germline lookup yields CDR1 SGHTA and CDR2 FQGNSA. V was trimmed by 5 bases and J by 0 bases, leaving 16 bases between them. The CDR3 sequence is 17 residues long. Here the CDR3 reads CASSRQLGRSTNEKLFF. In nucleotides, the CDR3 is TGTGCCAGCAGCCGCCAGCTGGGACGTTCAACTAATGAAAAACTGTTTTTT.

This sequence joins TRBV5-1 and TRBJ2-3, with 7 bases identical to TRBD2. The CDR3 has 16 residues. Germline CDR1 and CDR2: SGHRS and YFSETQ. Losses at the gene ends were 1 base for V and 2 bases for J; bases not matched to a gene: 7. Here the CDR3 DNA reads TGCGCCAGCAGCTTGTTGGGAGGGAGCCCCACAGATACGCAGTATTTT. Translating gives CASSLLGGSPTDTQYF.

This clone was detected once. The chain recombines TRBV19 with TRBJ1-4; 7 nucleotides agree with TRBD1. V gave up 4 bases and J gave up 2 bases; unmatched junction bases: 7. CDR3 length equals 16 residues. Germline CDR1 reads LNHDA; CDR2 reads SQIVND (reference sequence). CDR3 protein: CASSTTGDQTNEKLFF. The CDR3 coding sequence is TGTGCCAGTAGTACAACAGGGGATCAGACTAATGAAAAACTGTTTTTT.

J is TRBJ2-5 and V is TRBV29-1; the match to TRBD1 covers 7 bases. The V gene's germline CDR1 is SQVTM and CDR2 ANQGSEA. Trimming at V came to 3 bases and at J to 1 base, leaving 5 bases not matched to a gene. The CDR3 spans 14 residues. CDR3 sequence: CSVDPQGSQETQYF. CDR3 bases: TGCAGCGTTGATCCACAGGGGTCCCAAGAGACCCAGTACTTC.

V is TRBV6-1 and J is TRBJ2-2, with D possibly TRBD1 on 7 matching bases. In germline, CDR1 is MNHNS, CDR2 SASEGT. V was clipped by 3 bases and J by 0 bases, with 11 bases between them. CDR3 length equals 16 residues. The CDR3 region is CASSEQGGTNTGELFF. Here the CDR3 DNA reads TGTGCCAGCAGTGAGCAGGGGGGCACGAACACCGGGGAGCTGTTTTTT.

This clone came up once. The rearrangement uses TRBV7-2 and TRBJ1-1; TRBD1 might be the D (5 bases). This CDR3 comprises 14 residues. Germline CDR1 and CDR2: SGHTA and FQGNSA. V lost 4 bases and J 3 bases, leaving 12 bases between the germline ends. The CDR3 coding sequence is TGTGCCAGCAGCTCCCGACAGAGGGACACTGAAGCTTTCTTT. Its protein product is CASSSRQRDTEAFF.

V usage is TRBV7-9 and J usage is TRBJ2-5; possibly TRBD2 for D (6 bases). The V gene lost 5 bases and the J gene lost 5 bases, with 12 bases spanning the gap. The CDR3 spans 13 residues. Germline lookup yields CDR1 SEHNR and CDR2 FQNEAQ (reference sequence). This CDR3 reads CASSKGLGETQYF. The CDR3 DNA is TGTGCCAGCAGCAAGGGACTCGGGGAGACCCAGTACTTC.

The CDR3 region has the DNA TGTGCCTCTATGGGTCTTCCCAGCTATGGCTACACCTTC. Amino acid sequence: CASMGLPSYGYTF. The V call is TRBV19, the J call TRBJ1-2; D remains unclear. The V gene's germline CDR1 is LNHDA and CDR2 SQIVND (reference sequence). The CDR3 sequence is 13 residues long. Trimming shortened V by 11 bases and J by 4 bases, and 17 bases separated the two germline ends.

The V and J genes are TRBV7-9 and TRBJ1-5, with D uncertain. Germline V gene data show CDR1 as SEHNR and CDR2 as FQNEAQ (reference sequence). The germline V and J ends were trimmed by 1 base and 4 bases, with 2 bases remaining between them. This CDR3 has 12 residues. The CDR3 sequence: CASSLVNQPQHF. The DNA for the CDR3 is TGTGCCAGCAGCTTAGTGAATCAGCCCCAGCATTTT.

The count of this clone is one. The chain carries TRBV4-3 and TRBJ1-5; weak D call: TRBD1 (6 bases). This CDR3 contains 15 residues. Trimming removed 0 bases at V and 4 bases at J, with 10 bases between. Looked up from germline, CDR1 is LGHNA and CDR2 is YSLEER. In DNA, the CDR3 is TGCGCCAGCAGCCAAGACTGGGGGGCTAATCAGCCCCAGCATTTT. It encodes CASSQDWGANQPQHF.

The chain joins TRBV5-8 to TRBJ1-4; D gene uncertain. Germline V CDR1 and CDR2: SGHTS, YDEGEE. The CDR3 length is 15 residues. V was clipped by 0 bases and J by 3 bases, with 9 bases between them. CDR3 loop: CASSLAGSPNEKLFF. The CDR3 nucleotides are TGTGCCAGCAGCTTGGCTGGCAGCCCTAATGAAAAACTGTTTTTT.

The CDR3 loop is CASSLVQEANTIYF. CDR3 coding DNA: TGTGCCAGCAGCTTGGTCCAGGAGGCAAACACCATATATTTT. The rearrangement links TRBV5-5 to TRBJ1-3; D is uncertain. Germline V gene data show CDR1 as SGHKS and CDR2 as YYEKEE (reference sequence). This CDR3 spans 14 amino acids. Trimming removed 0 bases at V and 6 bases at J, with 10 bases between.

The chain combines TRBV6-5 with TRBJ1-2, with D possibly being TRBD1 (5 bases). The germline V gene has CDR1 MNHEY and CDR2 SVGAGI. CDR3 length equals 14 residues. V lost 6 bases, J lost 2 bases, and 13 bases lay in between. CDR3 loop: CASRSGRRNYGYTF. CDR3 in DNA: TGTGCCAGCAGGTCGGGACGGAGAAACTATGGCTACACCTTC.

The chain is built from TRBV3-1 (or the pseudogene TRBV3-2) and TRBJ2-7; D remains unclear. V dropped 5 bases and J dropped 2 bases, with 13 bases sitting between them. CDR3 size: 14 residues. Germline lookup yields CDR1 LGHDT and CDR2 YNNKEL (reference sequence). CDR3 amino acids: CASSKGHSTYEQYF. In DNA form, the CDR3 reads TGTGCCAGCAGCAAAGGGCACTCCACCTACGAGCAGTACTTC.

This clone came up once. The CDR3 coding sequence is TGCGCCAGCAGCAACCAAGGGCAGGGACGGGATGGCTACACCTTC. Residues: CASSNQGQGRDGYTF. V gene TRBV5-1 combines with J gene TRBJ1-2; the D gene is possibly TRBD1 (5 bases). The germline V gene encodes CDR1 SGHRS and CDR2 YFSETQ. This CDR3 contains 15 residues. Between the trimmed V and J ends, which lost 4 bases and 6 bases, there was a span of 19 bases.

The chain carries TRBV23-1 and TRBJ1-5; no firm D call. TRBV23-1 is assigned to the ORF class and has an uncertain function. The V end lost 4 bases, the J end lost 0 bases, and 7 bases lay between the germline ends. The CDR3 loop spans 14 amino acids. The CDR3 DNA follows: TGCGCCAGCAGTCGCCACCTTAGCAATCAGCCCCAGCATTTT. Amino acids: CASSRHLSNQPQHF.

The V call is TRBV7-3, the J call TRBJ2-2; a possible D gene is TRBD1 (5 bases). This CDR3 comprises 16 residues. Germline CDR1 and CDR2: SGHTA and FQGTGA. V was cut by 5 bases and J by 2 bases, with 15 bases left in between. CDR3 DNA sequence: TGTGCCAGCAGCCTCCGGCTACAGGTTAACACCGGGGAGCTGTTTTTT. Amino acids: CASSLRLQVNTGELFF.

The chain couples TRBV6-4 to TRBJ2-3; 8 positions match TRBD2. J gave up 5 bases and V 4 bases, and 5 bases lay outside the gene matches. Germline V CDR1 and CDR2: MRHNA, SNTAGT. The CDR3 totals 14 residues. DNA of the CDR3: TGTGCCAGCAGTGCCGAGAGCGGGGGAGATACGCAGTATTTT. Its protein product is CASSAESGGDTQYF.

The V gene is TRBV19, the J gene TRBJ2-3; D may be TRBD2 (7 bases). V was shortened by 11 bases and J by 2 bases, with 14 bases between the two germline ends. The CDR3 runs 13 residues. The germline CDR1 and CDR2 sequences are LNHDA and SQIVND (reference sequence). The DNA for the CDR3 is TGTGCCTCAAGGGGGGGGGCCACAGATACGCAGTATTTT. Its protein is CASRGGATDTQYF. Filled out from reference TRBV19 and TRBJ2-3, the complete variable domain reads DGGITQSPKYLFRKEGQNVTLSCEQNLNHDAMYWYRQDPGQGLRLIYYSQIVNDFQKGDIAEGYSVSREKKESFPLTVTSAQKNPTAFYLCASRGGATDTQYFGPGTRLTVL.

V and J are TRBV19 and TRBJ1-1; perhaps TRBD1 as D (5 bases). Germline V gives CDR1 LNHDA, CDR2 SQIVND (reference sequence). The germline V and J ends were trimmed by 6 bases and 6 bases, with 17 bases remaining between them. The CDR3 consists of 14 residues. This CDR3 reads CASRDRDGGPEAFF. DNA for the CDR3: TGTGCCAGTAGGGACCGGGACGGTGGTCCTGAAGCTTTCTTT.

V and J are TRBV5-1 and TRBJ2-1; 15 nucleotides match TRBD2. Germline CDR1 is SGHRS and CDR2 is YFSETQ. The CDR3 runs to 18 residues. V was pared by 4 bases and J by 3 bases, with 8 bases of the junction left unmatched. The CDR3 DNA reads TGCGCCAGCAGCCCTCAGCCGGGACTAGCGGGGGGCTACAATGAGCAGTTCTTC. It encodes CASSPQPGLAGGYNEQFF.

The rearrangement joins TRBV3-1 (or the pseudogene TRBV3-2) to TRBJ1-1; D not resolved. From germline, CDR1 is LGHDT and CDR2 YNNKEL (reference sequence). With 0 bases removed from V and 11 bases from J, the gap between germline ends came to 13 bases. The CDR3 is 13 residues long. This CDR3 reads CASSQDFNLGAFF. As DNA, the CDR3 is TGTGCCAGCAGCCAAGATTTTAACCTTGGGGCTTTCTTT.